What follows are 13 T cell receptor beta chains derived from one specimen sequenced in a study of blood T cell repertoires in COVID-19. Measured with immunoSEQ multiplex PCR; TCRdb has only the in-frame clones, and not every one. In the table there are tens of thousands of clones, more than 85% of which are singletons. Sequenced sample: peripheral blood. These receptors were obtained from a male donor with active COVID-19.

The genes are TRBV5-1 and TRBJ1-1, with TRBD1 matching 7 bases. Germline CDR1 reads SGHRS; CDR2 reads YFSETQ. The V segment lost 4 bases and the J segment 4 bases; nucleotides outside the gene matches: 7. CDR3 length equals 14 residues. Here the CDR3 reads CASSLDRDGTEAFF. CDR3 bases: TGCGCCAGCAGCCTCGACAGGGATGGCACTGAAGCTTTCTTT.

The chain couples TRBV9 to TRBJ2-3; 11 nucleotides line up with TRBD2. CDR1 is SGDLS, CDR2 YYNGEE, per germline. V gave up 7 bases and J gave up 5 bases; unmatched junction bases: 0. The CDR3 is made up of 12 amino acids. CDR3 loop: CASGLAGDTQYF. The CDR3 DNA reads TGTGCCAGCGGACTAGCGGGAGATACGCAGTATTTT.

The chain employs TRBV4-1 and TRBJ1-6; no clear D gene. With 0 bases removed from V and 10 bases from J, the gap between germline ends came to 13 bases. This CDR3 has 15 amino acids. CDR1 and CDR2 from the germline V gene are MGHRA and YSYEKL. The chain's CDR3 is CASSQESGVQSPLHF. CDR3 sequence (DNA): TGCGCCAGCAGCCAAGAGTCCGGGGTGCAATCACCCCTCCACTTT.

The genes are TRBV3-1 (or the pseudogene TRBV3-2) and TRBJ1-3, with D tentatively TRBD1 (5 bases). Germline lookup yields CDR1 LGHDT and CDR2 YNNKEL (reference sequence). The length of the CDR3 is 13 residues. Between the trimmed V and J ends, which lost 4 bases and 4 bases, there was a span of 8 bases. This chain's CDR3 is CASSRRGGNTIYF. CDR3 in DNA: TGTGCCAGCAGCCGTAGGGGCGGAAACACCATATATTTT.

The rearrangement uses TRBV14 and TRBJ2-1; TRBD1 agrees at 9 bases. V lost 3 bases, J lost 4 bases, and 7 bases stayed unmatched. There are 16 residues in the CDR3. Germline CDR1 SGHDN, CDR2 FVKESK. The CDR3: CASSHSPGQGYNEQFF. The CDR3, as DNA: TGTGCCAGCAGCCATTCCCCGGGACAGGGTTACAATGAGCAGTTCTTC.

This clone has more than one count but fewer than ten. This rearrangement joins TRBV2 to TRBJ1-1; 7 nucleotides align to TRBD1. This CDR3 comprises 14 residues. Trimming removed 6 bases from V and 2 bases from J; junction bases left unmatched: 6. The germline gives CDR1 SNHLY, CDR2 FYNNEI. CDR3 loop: CASSGDRFNTEAFF. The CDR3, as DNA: TGTGCCAGCAGCGGGGACAGATTTAACACTGAAGCTTTCTTT.

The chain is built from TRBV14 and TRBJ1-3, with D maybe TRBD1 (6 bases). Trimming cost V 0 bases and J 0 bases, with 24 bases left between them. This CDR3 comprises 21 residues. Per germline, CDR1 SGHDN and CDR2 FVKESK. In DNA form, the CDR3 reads TGTGCCAGCAGCCAAGAGAATGTTGGGCGGGGGGCGAGGACCTCTGGAAACACCATATATTTT. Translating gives CASSQENVGRGARTSGNTIYF.

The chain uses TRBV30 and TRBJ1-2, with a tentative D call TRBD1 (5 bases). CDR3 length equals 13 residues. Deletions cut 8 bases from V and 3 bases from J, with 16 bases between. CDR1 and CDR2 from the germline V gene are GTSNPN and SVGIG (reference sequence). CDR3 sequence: CARSGLPDYGYTF. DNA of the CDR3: TGTGCCAGGTCAGGGCTTCCGGACTATGGCTACACCTTC.

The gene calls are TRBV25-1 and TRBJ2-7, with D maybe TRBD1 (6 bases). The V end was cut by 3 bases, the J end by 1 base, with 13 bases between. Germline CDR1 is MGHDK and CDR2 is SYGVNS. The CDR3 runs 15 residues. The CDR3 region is CASSEAGVGSYEQYF. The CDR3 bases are TGTGCCAGCAGTGAGGCAGGGGTAGGGTCCTACGAGCAGTACTTC.

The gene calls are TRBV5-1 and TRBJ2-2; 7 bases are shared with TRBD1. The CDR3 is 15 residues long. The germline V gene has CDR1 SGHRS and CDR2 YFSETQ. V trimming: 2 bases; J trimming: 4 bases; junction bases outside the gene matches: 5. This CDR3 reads CASSLEGAGTGELFF. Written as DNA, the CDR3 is TGCGCCAGCAGCTTAGAGGGGGCAGGCACCGGGGAGCTGTTTTTT.

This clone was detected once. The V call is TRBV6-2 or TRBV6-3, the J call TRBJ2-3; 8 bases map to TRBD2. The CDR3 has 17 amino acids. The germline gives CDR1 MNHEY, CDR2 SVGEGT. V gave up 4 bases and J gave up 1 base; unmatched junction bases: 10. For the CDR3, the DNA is TGTGCCAGCAGTTCGGGTTCCGTGACTAGCGGCACAGATACGCAGTATTTT. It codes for CASSSGSVTSGTDTQYF.

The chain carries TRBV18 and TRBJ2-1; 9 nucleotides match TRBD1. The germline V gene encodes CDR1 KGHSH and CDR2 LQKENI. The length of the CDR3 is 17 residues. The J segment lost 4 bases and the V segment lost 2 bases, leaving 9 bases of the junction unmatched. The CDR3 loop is CASSPSGQGLGYNEQFF. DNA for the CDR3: TGTGCCAGCTCACCATCGGGACAGGGATTGGGGTACAATGAGCAGTTCTTC.

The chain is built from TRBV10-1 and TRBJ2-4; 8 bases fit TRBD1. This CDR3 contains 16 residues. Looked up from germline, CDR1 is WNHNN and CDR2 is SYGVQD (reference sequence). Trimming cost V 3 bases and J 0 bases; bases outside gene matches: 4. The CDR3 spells CASSDDRGKAKNIQYF. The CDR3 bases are TGCGCCAGCAGTGATGACAGGGGAAAAGCCAAAAACATTCAGTACTTC.